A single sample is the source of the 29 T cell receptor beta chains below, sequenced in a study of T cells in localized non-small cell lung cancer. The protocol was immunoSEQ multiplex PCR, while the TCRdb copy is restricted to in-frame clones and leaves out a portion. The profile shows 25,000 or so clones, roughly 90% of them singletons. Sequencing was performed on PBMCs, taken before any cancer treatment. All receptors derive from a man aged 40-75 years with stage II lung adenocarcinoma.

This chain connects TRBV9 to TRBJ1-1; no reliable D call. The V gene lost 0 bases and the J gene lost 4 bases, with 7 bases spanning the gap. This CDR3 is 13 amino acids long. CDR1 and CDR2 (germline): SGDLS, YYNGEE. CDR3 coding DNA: TGTGCCAGCAGCGTAGGCAGGCTCACTGAAGCTTTCTTT. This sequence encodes CASSVGRLTEAFF.

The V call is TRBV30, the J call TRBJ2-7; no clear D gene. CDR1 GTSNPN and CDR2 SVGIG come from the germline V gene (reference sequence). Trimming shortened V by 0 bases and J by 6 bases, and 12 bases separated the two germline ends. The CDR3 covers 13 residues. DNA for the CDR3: TGTGCCTGGAGTGTAATGGGGTTGGGCGAGCAGTACTTC. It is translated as CAWSVMGLGEQYF.

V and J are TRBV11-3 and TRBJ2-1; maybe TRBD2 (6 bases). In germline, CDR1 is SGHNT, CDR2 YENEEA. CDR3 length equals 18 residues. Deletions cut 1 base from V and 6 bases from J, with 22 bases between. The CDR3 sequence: CASSLGDWAGPLLNEQFF. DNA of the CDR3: TGTGCCAGCAGCTTAGGCGATTGGGCGGGACCGCTCCTCAATGAGCAGTTCTTC.

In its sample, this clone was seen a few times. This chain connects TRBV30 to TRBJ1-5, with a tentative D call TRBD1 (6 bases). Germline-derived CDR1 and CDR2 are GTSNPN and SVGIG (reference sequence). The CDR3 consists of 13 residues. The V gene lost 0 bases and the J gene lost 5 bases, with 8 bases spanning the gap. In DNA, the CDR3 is TGTGCCTGGAGTGTACAGGGAGATCAGCCCCAGCATTTT. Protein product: CAWSVQGDQPQHF.

The DNA of the CDR3 is TGTGCCAGCAGTTATACAGGGGGAGGCTACACCTTC. Translation gives CASSYTGGGYTF. V gene TRBV27 combines with J gene TRBJ1-2, with 8 bases lining up with TRBD1. J was trimmed by 8 bases and V by 4 bases; bases with no gene match: 3. This CDR3 has 12 amino acids. Germline loops: CDR1 MNHEY, CDR2 SMNVEV (reference sequence).

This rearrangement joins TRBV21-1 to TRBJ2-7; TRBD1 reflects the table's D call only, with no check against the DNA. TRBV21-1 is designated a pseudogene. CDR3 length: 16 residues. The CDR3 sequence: CASSNRRQVLWGEQYF. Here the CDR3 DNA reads TGTGCCAGCAGCAATCGGAGACAGGTCCTCTGGGGCGAGCAGTACTTC.

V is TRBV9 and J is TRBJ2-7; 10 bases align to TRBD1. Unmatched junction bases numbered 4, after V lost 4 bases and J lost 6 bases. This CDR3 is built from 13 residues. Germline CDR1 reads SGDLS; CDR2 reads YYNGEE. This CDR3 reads CASSPRTGGEQYF. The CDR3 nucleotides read TGTGCCAGCAGCCCAAGGACAGGGGGCGAGCAGTACTTC.

CDR3 nucleotide sequence: TGCGCCAGCAGCTGGACAGGGGGCTTTGAAGCTTTCTTT. Translating gives CASSWTGGFEAFF. The chain couples TRBV5-1 to TRBJ1-1; 11 bases line up with TRBD1. The CDR3 extends over 13 amino acids. V was pared by 3 bases and J by 7 bases, with 2 bases of the junction left unmatched. Germline V gives CDR1 SGHRS, CDR2 YFSETQ.

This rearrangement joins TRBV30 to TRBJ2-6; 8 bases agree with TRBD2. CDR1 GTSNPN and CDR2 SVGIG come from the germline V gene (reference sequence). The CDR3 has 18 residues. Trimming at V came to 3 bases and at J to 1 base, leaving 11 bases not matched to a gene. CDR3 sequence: CAWSPGRGARSGANVLTF. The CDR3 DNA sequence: TGTGCCTGGAGCCCGGGGCGGGGGGCTAGGTCTGGGGCCAACGTCCTGACTTTC.

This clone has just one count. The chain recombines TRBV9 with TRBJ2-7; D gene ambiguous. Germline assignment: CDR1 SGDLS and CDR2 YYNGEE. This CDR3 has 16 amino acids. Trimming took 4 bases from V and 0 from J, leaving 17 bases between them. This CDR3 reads CASSHGPDPGSYEQYF. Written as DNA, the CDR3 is TGTGCCAGCAGCCACGGACCAGATCCGGGCTCCTACGAGCAGTACTTC. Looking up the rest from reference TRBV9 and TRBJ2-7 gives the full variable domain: DSGVTQTPKHLITATGQRVTLRCSPRSGDLSVYWYQQSLDQGLQFLIQYYNGEERAKGNILERFSAQQFPDLHSELNLSSLELGDSALYFCASSHGPDPGSYEQYFGPGTRLTVT.

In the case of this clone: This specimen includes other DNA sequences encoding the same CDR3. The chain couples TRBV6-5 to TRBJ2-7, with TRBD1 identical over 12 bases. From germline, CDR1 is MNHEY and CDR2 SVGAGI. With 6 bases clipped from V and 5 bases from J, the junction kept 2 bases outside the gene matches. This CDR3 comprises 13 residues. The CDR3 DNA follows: TGTGCCAGCAGCCGGGACAGGGGGCACGAGCAGTACTTC. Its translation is CASSRDRGHEQYF.

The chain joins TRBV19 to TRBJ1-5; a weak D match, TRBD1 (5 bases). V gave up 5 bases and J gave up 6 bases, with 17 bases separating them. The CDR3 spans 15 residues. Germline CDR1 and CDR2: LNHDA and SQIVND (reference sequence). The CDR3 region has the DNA TGTGCCAGTAGTCATGGGGGGATGGTTACTCAGCCCCAGCATTTT. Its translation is CASSHGGMVTQPQHF.

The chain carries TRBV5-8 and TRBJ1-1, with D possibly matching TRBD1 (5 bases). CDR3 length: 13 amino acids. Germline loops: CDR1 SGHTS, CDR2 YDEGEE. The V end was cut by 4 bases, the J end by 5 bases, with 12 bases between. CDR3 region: CASSGGRDTEAFF. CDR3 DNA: TGTGCCAGCAGCGGGGGTCGGGATACTGAAGCTTTCTTT. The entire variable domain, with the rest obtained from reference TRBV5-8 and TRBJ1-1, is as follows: EAGVTQSPTHLIKTRGQQATLRCSPISGHTSVYWYQQALGLGLQFLLWYDEGEERNRGNFPPRFSGRQFPNYSSELNVNALELEDSALYLCASSGGRDTEAFFGQGTRLTVV.

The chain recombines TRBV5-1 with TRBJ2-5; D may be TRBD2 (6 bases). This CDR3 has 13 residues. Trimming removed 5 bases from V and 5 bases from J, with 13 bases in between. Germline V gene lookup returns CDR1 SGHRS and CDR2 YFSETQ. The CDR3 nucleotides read TGCGCCAGCAGTCCGCGGGGCATGGAGACCCAGTACTTC. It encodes CASSPRGMETQYF.

Written as DNA, the CDR3 is TGTGCCAGCAGCCCGACCGGACAGGGGTCCTATGGCTACACCTTC. Protein product: CASSPTGQGSYGYTF. This sequence joins TRBV11-3 and TRBJ1-2; 9 nucleotides match TRBD1. CDR3 length: 15 residues. Germline V gives CDR1 SGHNT, CDR2 YENEEA. The trim removed 5 bases at V and 4 bases at J, leaving 8 bases unmatched. Drawing the rest from reference TRBV11-3 and TRBJ1-2, the complete variable domain is EAGVVQSPRYKIIEKKQPVAFWCNPISGHNTLYWYLQNLGQGPELLIRYENEEAVDDSQLPKDRFSAERLKGVDSTLKIQPAELGDSAVYLCASSPTGQGSYGYTFGSGTRLTVV.

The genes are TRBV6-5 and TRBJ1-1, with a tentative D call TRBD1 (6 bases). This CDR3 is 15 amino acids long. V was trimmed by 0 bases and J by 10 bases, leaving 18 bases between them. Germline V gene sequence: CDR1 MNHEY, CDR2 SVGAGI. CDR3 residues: CASSYSRYQGLGAFF. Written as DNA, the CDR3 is TGTGCCAGCAGTTACTCGCGATATCAGGGGCTAGGAGCTTTCTTT.

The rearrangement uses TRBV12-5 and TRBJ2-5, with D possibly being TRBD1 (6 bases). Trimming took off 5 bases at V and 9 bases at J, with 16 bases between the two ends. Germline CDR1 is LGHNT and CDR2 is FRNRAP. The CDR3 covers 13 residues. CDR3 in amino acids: CASGLGTDSAQYF. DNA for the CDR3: TGTGCTAGTGGTCTGGGGACGGACAGCGCCCAGTACTTC.

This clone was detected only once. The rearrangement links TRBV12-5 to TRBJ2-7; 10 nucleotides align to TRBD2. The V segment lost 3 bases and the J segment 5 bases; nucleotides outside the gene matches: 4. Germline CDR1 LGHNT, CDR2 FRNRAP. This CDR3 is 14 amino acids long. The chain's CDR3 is CASGFGTSVNEQYF. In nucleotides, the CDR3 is TGTGCTAGTGGTTTCGGGACTAGCGTGAACGAGCAGTACTTC.

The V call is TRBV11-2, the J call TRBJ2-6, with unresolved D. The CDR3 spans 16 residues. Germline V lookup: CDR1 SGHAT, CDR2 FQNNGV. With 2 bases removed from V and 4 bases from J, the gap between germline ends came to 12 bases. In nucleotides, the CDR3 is TGTGCCAGCAGCTTAAATATCGGACCCGGGGCCAACGTCCTGACTTTC. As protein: CASSLNIGPGANVLTF.

DNA of the CDR3: TGTGCCAGCAGCCGATATAGCGGGGGGGCAGCTGGGGCCAACGTCCTGACTTTC. Translation gives CASSRYSGGAAGANVLTF. The V call is TRBV7-2, the J call TRBJ2-6; 11 bases are shared with TRBD2. This CDR3 is built from 18 residues. The ends lost 5 bases at V and 2 bases at J; junction bases unmatched: 8. CDR1 is SGHTA and CDR2 is FQGNSA in the germline V gene.

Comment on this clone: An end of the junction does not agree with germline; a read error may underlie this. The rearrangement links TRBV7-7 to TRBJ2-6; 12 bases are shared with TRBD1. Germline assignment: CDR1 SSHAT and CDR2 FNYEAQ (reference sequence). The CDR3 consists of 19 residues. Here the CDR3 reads CASSPLPGQGALGANVLTF. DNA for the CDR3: TGTGCTAGCAGCCCTTTACCGGGACAGGGGGCCCTGGGGGCCAACGTCCTGACTTTC.

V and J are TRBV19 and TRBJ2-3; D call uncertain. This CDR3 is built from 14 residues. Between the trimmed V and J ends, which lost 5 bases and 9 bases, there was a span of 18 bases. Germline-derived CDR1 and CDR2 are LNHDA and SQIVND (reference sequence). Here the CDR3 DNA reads TGTGCCAGTAGTGCCAATACTGGTCCGTCGACGCAGTATTTT. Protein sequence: CASSANTGPSTQYF.

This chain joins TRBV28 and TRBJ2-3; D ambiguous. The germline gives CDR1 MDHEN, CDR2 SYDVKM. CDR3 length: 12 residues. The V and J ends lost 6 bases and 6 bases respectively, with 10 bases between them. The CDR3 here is CASRSQADTQYF. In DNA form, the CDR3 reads TGTGCCAGCAGATCGCAGGCGGATACGCAGTATTTT.

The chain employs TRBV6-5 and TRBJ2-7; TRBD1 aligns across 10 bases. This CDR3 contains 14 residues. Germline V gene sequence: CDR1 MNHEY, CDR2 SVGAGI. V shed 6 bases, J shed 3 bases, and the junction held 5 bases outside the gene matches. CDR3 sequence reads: CASSRDRGRYEQYF. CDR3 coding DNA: TGTGCCAGCAGCCGGGACAGGGGTCGCTACGAGCAGTACTTC.

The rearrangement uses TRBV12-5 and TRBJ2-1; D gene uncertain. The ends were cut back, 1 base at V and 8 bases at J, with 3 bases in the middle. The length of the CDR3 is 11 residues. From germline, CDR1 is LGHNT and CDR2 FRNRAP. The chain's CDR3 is CASGLAYEQFF. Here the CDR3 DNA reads TGTGCTAGTGGTTTGGCGTATGAGCAGTTCTTC.

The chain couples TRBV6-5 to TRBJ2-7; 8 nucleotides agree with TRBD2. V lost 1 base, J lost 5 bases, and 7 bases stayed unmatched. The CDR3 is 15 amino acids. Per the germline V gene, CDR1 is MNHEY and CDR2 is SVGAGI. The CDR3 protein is CASSYLTGGPHEQYF. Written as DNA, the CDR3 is TGTGCCAGCAGTTACTTAACGGGAGGGCCTCACGAGCAGTACTTC.

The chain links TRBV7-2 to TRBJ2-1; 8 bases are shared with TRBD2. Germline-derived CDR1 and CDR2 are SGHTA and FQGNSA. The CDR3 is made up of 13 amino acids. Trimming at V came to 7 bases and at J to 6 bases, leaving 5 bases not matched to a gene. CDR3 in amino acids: CASKVGGANEQFF. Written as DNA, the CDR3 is TGTGCCAGCAAGGTCGGGGGGGCCAATGAGCAGTTCTTC.

The CDR3 sequence: CASSLVEETQYF. CDR3 nucleotide sequence: TGTGCCAGCAGCTTAGTTGAAGAGACCCAGTACTTC. The chain is built from TRBV7-2 and TRBJ2-5; the D is unclear. The CDR3 extends over 12 amino acids. Trimming removed 1 base from V and 3 bases from J, with 3 bases in between. Germline assignment: CDR1 SGHTA and CDR2 FQGNSA.

The CDR3 DNA reads as TGTGCCAGCAGTCCGGCGACCGGGACAGGGGGCAATGAGCAGTTCTTC. Protein sequence: CASSPATGTGGNEQFF. The chain is built from TRBV6-6 and TRBJ2-1; TRBD1 matches at 11 bases. Germline V CDR1 and CDR2: MNHNY, SVGAGI (reference sequence). The CDR3 has 16 amino acids. Trimming took 5 bases from V and 6 from J; bases not matched to a gene: 9.